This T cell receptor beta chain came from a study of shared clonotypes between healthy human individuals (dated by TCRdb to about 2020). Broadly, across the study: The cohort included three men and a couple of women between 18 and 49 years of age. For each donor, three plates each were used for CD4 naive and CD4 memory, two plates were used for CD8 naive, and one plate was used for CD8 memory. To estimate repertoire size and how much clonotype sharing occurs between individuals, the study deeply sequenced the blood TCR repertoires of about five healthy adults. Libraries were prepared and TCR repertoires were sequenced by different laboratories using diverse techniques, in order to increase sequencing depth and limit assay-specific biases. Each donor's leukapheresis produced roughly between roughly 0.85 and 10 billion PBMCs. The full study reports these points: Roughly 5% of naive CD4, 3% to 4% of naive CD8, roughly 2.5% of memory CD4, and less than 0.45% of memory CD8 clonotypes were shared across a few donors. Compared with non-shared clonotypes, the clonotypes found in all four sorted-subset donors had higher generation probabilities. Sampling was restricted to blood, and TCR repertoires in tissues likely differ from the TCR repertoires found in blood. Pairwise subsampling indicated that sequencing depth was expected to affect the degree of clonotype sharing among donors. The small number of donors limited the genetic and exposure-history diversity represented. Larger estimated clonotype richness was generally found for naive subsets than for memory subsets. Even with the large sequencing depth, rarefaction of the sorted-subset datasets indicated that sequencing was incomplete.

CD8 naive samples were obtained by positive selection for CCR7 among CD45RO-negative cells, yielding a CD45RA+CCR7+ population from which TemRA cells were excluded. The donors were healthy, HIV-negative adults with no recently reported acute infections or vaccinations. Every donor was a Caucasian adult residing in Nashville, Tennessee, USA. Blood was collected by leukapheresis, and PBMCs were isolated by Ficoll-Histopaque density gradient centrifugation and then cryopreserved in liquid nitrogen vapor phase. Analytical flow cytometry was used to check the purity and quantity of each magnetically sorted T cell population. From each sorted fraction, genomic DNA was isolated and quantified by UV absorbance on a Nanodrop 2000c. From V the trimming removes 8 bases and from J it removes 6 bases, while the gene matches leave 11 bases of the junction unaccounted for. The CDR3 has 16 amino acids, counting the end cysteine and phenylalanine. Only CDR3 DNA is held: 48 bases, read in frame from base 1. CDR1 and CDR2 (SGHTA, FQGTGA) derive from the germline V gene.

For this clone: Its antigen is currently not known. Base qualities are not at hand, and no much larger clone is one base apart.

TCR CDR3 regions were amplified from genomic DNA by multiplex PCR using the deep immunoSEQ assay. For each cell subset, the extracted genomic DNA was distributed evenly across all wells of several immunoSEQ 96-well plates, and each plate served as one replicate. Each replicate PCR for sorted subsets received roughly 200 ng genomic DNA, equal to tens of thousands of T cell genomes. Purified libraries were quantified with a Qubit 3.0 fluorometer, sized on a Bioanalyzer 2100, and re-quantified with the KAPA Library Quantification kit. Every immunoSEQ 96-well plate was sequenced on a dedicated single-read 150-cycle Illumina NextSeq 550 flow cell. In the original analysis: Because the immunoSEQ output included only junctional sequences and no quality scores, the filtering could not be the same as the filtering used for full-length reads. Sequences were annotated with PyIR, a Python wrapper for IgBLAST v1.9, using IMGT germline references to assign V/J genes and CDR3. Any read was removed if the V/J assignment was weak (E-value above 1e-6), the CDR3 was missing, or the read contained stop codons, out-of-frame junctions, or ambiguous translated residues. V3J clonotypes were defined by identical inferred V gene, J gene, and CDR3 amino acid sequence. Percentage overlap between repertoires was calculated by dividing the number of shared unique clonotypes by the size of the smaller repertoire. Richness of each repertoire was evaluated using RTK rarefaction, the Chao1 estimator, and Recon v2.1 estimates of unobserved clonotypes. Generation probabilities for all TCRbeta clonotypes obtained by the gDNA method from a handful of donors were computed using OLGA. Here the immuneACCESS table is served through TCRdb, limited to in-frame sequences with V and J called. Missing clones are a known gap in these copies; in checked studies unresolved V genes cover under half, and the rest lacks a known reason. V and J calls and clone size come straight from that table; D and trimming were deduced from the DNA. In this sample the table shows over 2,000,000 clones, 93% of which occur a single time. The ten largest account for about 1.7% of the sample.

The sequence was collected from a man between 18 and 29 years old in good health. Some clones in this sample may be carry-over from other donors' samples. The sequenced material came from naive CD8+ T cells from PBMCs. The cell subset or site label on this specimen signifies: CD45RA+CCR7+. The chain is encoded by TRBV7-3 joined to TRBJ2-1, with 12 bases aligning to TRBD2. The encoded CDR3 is CASGCPETSGSNEQFF. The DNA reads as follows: TGTGCCAGCGGATGCCCAGAGACTAGCGGGAGCAATGAGCAGTTCTTC.